The T cell receptor (beta chain) under discussion was sequenced for a study of Graves' ophthalmopathy and Graves' hyperthyroidism. Clinical symptoms, serum thyroxine, TRAb, thyroid ultrasound and orbital computed tomography formed the basis of diagnosis. PBMCs stemmed from over 8 ml of fresh peripheral blood. TCR beta CDR3 regions were amplified from RNA transcripts. HTBI-primed RT-PCR formed the first round, and a multiplex PCR formed the second. Using its own MiXCR run on the multiplex PCR reads, TCRdb lists one record per CDR3 protein. This repertoire shows about 210,000 distinct CDR3 sequences, roughly 29% found once; its top ten account for approximately 8.6%. In germline, CDR1 is KGHDR, CDR2 SFDVKD. The CDR3 extends over 15 amino acids. V was pared by 3 bases and J by 5 bases, with 14 bases between. This clonotype was recorded at least ten times.

This sequence joins TRBV24-1 and TRBJ2-3; D possibly corresponds to TRBD2 (5 bases). The clonotype originates from a man aged 50-60 years with Graves' ophthalmopathy. The sequencing sample was made of peripheral blood. CDR3 sequence: CATSDGGPAGDTQYF. CDR3 DNA sequence: TGTGCCACCAGTGATGGAGGACCTGCCGGAGATACGCAGTATTTT.